The 20 T cell receptor beta chains below come from one sample, sequenced in a study of human T cells and chemical hapten exposure. The time point: healthy volunteer bleed at 6 weeks. Total RNA was isolated from whole blood that had not been fractionated. TCRdb analysed the RACE reads with MiXCR anew, one entry per CDR3 protein. The repertoire holds about 80,000 distinct CDR3 sequences, with 8.6% as singletons. Sequencing input: whole blood. Receptors were obtained from a female donor in good health. Some clones in this sample may be carry-over from other donors' samples.

This clonotype showed up just a few times. The gene calls are TRBV28 and TRBJ1-6; D ambiguous. V was clipped by 10 bases and J by 7 bases, with 14 bases between them. The CDR3 is 13 residues long. Germline V CDR1 and CDR2: MDHEN, SYDVKM. CDR3 sequence: CATEAPRNSPLHF. Here the CDR3 DNA reads TGTGCCACCGAGGCCCCGCGGAATTCACCCCTCCACTTT.

This clonotype was recorded a few times. The rearrangement joins TRBV18 to TRBJ1-2, with 7 nucleotides matching TRBD1. V shed 6 bases, J shed 5 bases, and the junction held 6 bases outside the gene matches. CDR1 and CDR2 from the germline V gene are KGHSH and LQKENI. The CDR3 has 13 amino acids. The CDR3 loop is CASSPGQIYGYTF. The CDR3 DNA reads as TGTGCCAGCTCCCCGGGACAGATATATGGCTACACCTTC.

This clonotype was counted a few times. In DNA form, the CDR3 reads TGTGCCAGCACCAAAAGAAGGGTGAACACTGAAGCTTTCTTT. Its translation is CASTKRRVNTEAFF. The chain uses TRBV12-3 or TRBV12-4 and TRBJ1-1; D ambiguous. CDR3 length equals 14 residues. With 7 bases removed from V and 0 bases from J, the gap between germline ends came to 12 bases.

V usage is TRBV12-3 or TRBV12-4 and J usage is TRBJ2-3; TRBD2 is a possible D gene (6 bases). The CDR3 runs to 15 residues. The ends were cut back, 0 bases at V and 5 bases at J, with 12 bases in the middle. The CDR3 nucleotides are TGTGCCAGCAGTTTAGCGGGCCGGGGAGGAGATACGCAGTATTTT. Translation gives CASSLAGRGGDTQYF.

Remarks on this clonotype: Just one base apart from a much larger clone, this may be a read error. No conserved phenylalanine or tryptophan ends this CDR3, so it is likely a read error. J is TRBJ2-3 and V is TRBV25-1, with D hard to call. The V and J ends lost 3 bases and 0 bases respectively, with 10 bases between them. CDR1 MGHDK and CDR2 SYGVNS come from the germline V gene. There are 15 residues in the CDR3. Here the CDR3 DNA reads TGTGCCAGCAGTGATGTTCTGACGAGCACAGATACGCAGTATTAT. Protein sequence: CASSDVLTSTDTQYY.

The chain carries TRBV20-1 and TRBJ1-6; 7 bases line up with TRBD1. CDR3 size: 15 residues. Per germline, CDR1 DFQATT and CDR2 SNEGSKA (reference sequence). V was pared by 3 bases and J by 7 bases, with 9 bases of the junction left unmatched. CDR3 amino acids: CSARGRGSWNSPLHF. The CDR3 coding sequence is TGCAGTGCTAGGGGCAGGGGGTCATGGAATTCACCCCTCCACTTT.

The chain has TRBV27 and TRBJ1-4, with D possibly TRBD1 on 6 matching bases. CDR1 is MNHEY, CDR2 SMNVEV, per germline (reference sequence). This CDR3 is built from 15 residues. Trimming pared 6 bases from V and 6 bases from J, leaving 17 bases between. CDR3 nucleotide sequence: TGTGCCAGCAGGCCCGCAGGGGTCGGAGATGAAAAACTGTTTTTT. Amino acids: CASRPAGVGDEKLFF.

This chain links TRBV4-2 with TRBJ1-2, with D hard to call. Germline V gene data show CDR1 as LGHNA and CDR2 as YNFKEQ. Trimming removed 1 base at V and 4 bases at J, with 16 bases between. The CDR3 covers 16 residues. The CDR3 region has the DNA TGTGCCAGCAGCCAAGTTTCGGGCGTGCAGAGCTATGGCTACACCTTC. This translates into CASSQVSGVQSYGYTF.

Many counts were recorded for this clonotype. The DNA of the CDR3 is TGTGCCAGCAGCGGACGACAGCGGGGCTACACCTTC. This gives the protein CASSGRQRGYTF. The chain carries TRBV9 and TRBJ1-2; tentative D call: TRBD1 (5 bases). The V end lost 3 bases, the J end lost 8 bases, and 11 bases lay between the germline ends. CDR1 and CDR2 from the germline V gene are SGDLS and YYNGEE. The CDR3 is made up of 12 amino acids.

This clonotype has at least ten counts. J is TRBJ2-6 and V is TRBV20-1; no clear D gene. The CDR3 covers 13 residues. The germline V gene has CDR1 DFQATT and CDR2 SNEGSKA (reference sequence). The V end was cut by 6 bases, the J end by 1 base, with 7 bases between. This chain's CDR3 is CSALSSGANVLTF. The CDR3 nucleotides are TGCAGTGCCCTTTCTTCTGGGGCCAACGTCCTGACTTTC.

This clonotype was recorded at least ten times. V is TRBV27 and J is TRBJ1-1; D is perhaps TRBD1 (5 bases). Germline loops: CDR1 MNHEY, CDR2 SMNVEV (reference sequence). The CDR3 is 15 residues long. V lost 1 base to trimming and J lost 4 bases, with 13 bases between them. The CDR3 nucleotides read TGTGCCAGCAGTTTATATCTCGCGAGGGGCACTGAAGCTTTCTTT. Its translation: CASSLYLARGTEAFF.

There are a few counts of this clonotype. This chain connects TRBV2 to TRBJ1-5, with D unclear. CDR1 is SNHLY and CDR2 is FYNNEI in the germline V gene. V dropped 8 bases and J dropped 0 bases, with 14 bases sitting between them. The CDR3 extends over 15 amino acids. CDR3 sequence reads: CASQQSYYSNQPQHF. In DNA form, the CDR3 reads TGTGCCAGCCAGCAGTCCTACTATAGCAATCAGCCCCAGCATTTT.

In this sample, this clonotype turned up a few times. The gene calls are TRBV3-1 and TRBJ2-1; 8 bases fit TRBD1. Germline V gene sequence: CDR1 LGHDT, CDR2 YNNKEL (reference sequence). The CDR3 consists of 20 residues. V gave up 0 bases and J gave up 3 bases; unmatched junction bases: 16. In DNA, the CDR3 is TGTGCCAGCAGCCAAGATCTTCAGGGGGCCCCCACGCTAAACTACAATGAGCAGTTCTTC. Protein: CASSQDLQGAPTLNYNEQFF.

This clonotype was observed a handful of times. J is TRBJ2-3 and V is TRBV15; TRBD2 matches at 12 bases. The CDR3 extends over 18 amino acids. Losses at the gene ends were 2 bases for V and 6 bases for J; bases not matched to a gene: 12. Germline CDR1 and CDR2: LNHNV and YYDKDF (reference sequence). CDR3 sequence (DNA): TGTGCCACCAGCAGACCCCGCGGACTAGCGGGGCTAGGGGATACGCAGTATTTT. Amino acid sequence: CATSRPRGLAGLGDTQYF.

This clonotype has ten or more counts. The chain employs TRBV6-2 or TRBV6-3 and TRBJ1-5, with D maybe TRBD1 (6 bases). This CDR3 is 16 amino acids long. Trimming pared 6 bases from V and 6 bases from J, leaving 21 bases between. In germline, CDR1 is MNHEY, CDR2 SVGEGT. In DNA, the CDR3 is TGTGCCAGCAGCCCCGATCTTTACAGGGTCGGTCAGCCCCAGCATTTT. Its translation: CASSPDLYRVGQPQHF.

This clonotype showed up many times. The chain employs TRBV6-5 and TRBJ2-7, with 7 nucleotides matching TRBD1. J was trimmed by 4 bases and V by 5 bases; bases with no gene match: 14. The CDR3 runs to 16 residues. Germline CDR1 reads MNHEY; CDR2 reads SVGAGI. The DNA of the CDR3 is TGTGCCAGCAGTCAGAGCGGACAGGTCGTCGAGTACGAGCAGTACTTC. Translation gives CASSQSGQVVEYEQYF.

As for this clonotype: This may arise from a read error, as a much more abundant clone is one base away. The chain employs TRBV12-3 or TRBV12-4 and TRBJ2-6; D unresolved. V was cut by 7 bases and J by 0 bases, with 7 bases left in between. The CDR3 loop spans 14 amino acids. The CDR3 sequence: CASKLSSGANVLTF. CDR3 coding DNA: TGTGCCAGCAAATTATCCTCTGGGGCCAACGTCCTGACTTTC.

The sample holds a few counts of this clonotype. The genes are TRBV12-5 and TRBJ1-3; D perhaps matches TRBD1 (6 bases). The CDR3 extends over 14 amino acids. Trimming pared 7 bases from V and 13 bases from J, leaving 23 bases between. Germline lookup yields CDR1 LGHNT and CDR2 FRNRAP. Here the CDR3 DNA reads TGTGCTAGTGCCCTCGGGGGGGGGCACGCGGGGATATATTTT. Its protein product is CASALGGGHAGIYF. Full variable domain (rest looked up from reference TRBV12-5 and TRBJ1-3): DARVTQTPRHKVTEMGQEVTMRCQPILGHNTVFWYRQTMMQGLELLAYFRNRAPLDDSGMPKDRFSAEMPDATLATLKIQPSEPRDSAVYFCASALGGGHAGIYFGEGSWLTVV.

The table lists this clonotype with many counts. The chain recombines TRBV27 with TRBJ2-2, with TRBD2 as a possible D gene (6 bases). This CDR3 is built from 13 residues. The germline V gene has CDR1 MNHEY and CDR2 SMNVEV (reference sequence). V was trimmed by 6 bases and J by 4 bases, leaving 9 bases between them. This CDR3 reads CASRDYLTGELFF. The DNA of the CDR3 is TGTGCCAGCAGGGACTACCTCACCGGGGAGCTGTTTTTT.

This clonotype was seen many times. V usage is TRBV6-5 and J usage is TRBJ2-3, with 7 nucleotides matching TRBD1. Germline trimming cut 4 bases from V and 0 bases from J; bases unmatched to any gene: 4. CDR1 is MNHEY, CDR2 SVGAGI, per germline. CDR3 size: 15 residues. For the CDR3, the DNA is TGTGCCAGCAGTTTACAGGGGTCTAGCACAGATACGCAGTATTTT. Translated: CASSLQGSSTDTQYF.